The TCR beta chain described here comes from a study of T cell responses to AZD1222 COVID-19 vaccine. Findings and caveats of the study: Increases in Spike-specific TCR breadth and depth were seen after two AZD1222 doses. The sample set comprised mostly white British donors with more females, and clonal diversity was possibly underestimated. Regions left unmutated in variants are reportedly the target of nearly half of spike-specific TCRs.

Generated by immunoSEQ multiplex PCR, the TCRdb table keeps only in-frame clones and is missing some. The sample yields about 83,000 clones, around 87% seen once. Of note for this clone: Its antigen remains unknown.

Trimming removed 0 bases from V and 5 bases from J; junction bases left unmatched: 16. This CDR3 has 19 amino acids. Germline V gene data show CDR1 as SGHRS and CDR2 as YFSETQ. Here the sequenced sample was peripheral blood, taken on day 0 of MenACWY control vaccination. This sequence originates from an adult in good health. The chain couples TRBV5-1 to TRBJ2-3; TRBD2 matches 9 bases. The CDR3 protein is CASSLGRGRKAGGQDTQYF. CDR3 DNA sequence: TGCGCCAGCAGCTTGGGTCGGGGGCGCAAAGCGGGGGGCCAAGATACGCAGTATTTT. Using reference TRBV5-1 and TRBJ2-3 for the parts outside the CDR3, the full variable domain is KAGVTQTPRYLIKTRGQQVTLSCSPISGHRSVSWYQQTPGQGLQFLFEYFSETQRNKGNFPGRFSGRQFSNSRSEMNVSTLELGDSALYLCASSLGRGRKAGGQDTQYFGPGTRLTVL.